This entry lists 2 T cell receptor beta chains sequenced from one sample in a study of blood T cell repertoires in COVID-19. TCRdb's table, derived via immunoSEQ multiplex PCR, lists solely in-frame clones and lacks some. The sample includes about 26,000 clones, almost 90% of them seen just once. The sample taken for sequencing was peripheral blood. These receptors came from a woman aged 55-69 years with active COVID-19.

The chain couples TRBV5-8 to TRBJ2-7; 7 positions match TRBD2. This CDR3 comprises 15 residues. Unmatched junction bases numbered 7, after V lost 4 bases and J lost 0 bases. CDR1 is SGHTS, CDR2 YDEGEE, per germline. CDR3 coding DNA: TGTGCCAGCAGCCCGCCGGGGGGAAACTCCTACGAGCAGTACTTC. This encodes CASSPPGGNSYEQYF. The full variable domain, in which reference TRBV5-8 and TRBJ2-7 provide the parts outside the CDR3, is EAGVTQSPTHLIKTRGQQATLRCSPISGHTSVYWYQQALGLGLQFLLWYDEGEERNRGNFPPRFSGRQFPNYSSELNVNALELEDSALYLCASSPPGGNSYEQYFGPGTRLTVT.

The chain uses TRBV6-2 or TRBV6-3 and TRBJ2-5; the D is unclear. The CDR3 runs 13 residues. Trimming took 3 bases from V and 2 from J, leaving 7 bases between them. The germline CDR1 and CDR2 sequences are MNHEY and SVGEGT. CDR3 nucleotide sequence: TGTGCCAGCAGTTATGAGATACAAGAGACCCAGTACTTC. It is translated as CASSYEIQETQYF.